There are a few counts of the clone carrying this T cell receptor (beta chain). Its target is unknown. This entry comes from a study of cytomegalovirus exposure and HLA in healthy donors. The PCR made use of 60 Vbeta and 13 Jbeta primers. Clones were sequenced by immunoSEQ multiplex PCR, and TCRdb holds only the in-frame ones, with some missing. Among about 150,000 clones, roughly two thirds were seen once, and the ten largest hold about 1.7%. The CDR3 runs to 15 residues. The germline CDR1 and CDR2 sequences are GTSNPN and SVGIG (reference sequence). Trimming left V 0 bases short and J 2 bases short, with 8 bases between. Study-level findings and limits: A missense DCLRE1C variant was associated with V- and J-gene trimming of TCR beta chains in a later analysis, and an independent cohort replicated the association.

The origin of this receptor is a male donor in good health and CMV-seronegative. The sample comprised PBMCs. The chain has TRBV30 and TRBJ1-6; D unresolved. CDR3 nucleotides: TGTGCCTGGAGTGTACGGGATACCTATAATTCACCCCTCCACTTT. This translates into CAWSVRDTYNSPLHF.